One and the same sample provided the 24 T cell receptor beta chains below, sequenced in a study of T cell changes during pregnancy in multiple sclerosis. Profiling relied on immunoSEQ multiplex PCR, and the TCRdb table lists in-frame clones only, not all of them. This sample has around 48,000 clones, with about nine tenths found just once. The sample here was CD4+ T cells from peripheral blood mononuclear cells, taken in the second trimester of pregnancy. The receptors originated from a female donor with multiple sclerosis, enrolled in a pregnancy study.

The chain couples TRBV10-1 to TRBJ2-7, with 10 bases fitting TRBD2. The germline V gene encodes CDR1 WNHNN and CDR2 SYGVQD (reference sequence). Germline trimming cut 3 bases from V and 7 bases from J; bases unmatched to any gene: 9. CDR3 size: 15 residues. CDR3 amino acids: CASSDQLAGDGEQYF. The CDR3 DNA sequence: TGCGCCAGCAGTGATCAGCTAGCGGGAGATGGGGAGCAGTACTTC.

The chain links TRBV5-1 to TRBJ2-3; 11 bases agree with TRBD2. The V gene's germline CDR1 is SGHRS and CDR2 YFSETQ. The CDR3 loop spans 16 amino acids. The V segment lost 4 bases and the J segment 2 bases; nucleotides outside the gene matches: 6. As DNA, the CDR3 is TGCGCCAGCAGCCGCGGGACTAGCGGAGACACAGATACGCAGTATTTT. Amino acid sequence: CASSRGTSGDTDTQYF.

V is TRBV5-4 and J is TRBJ2-5; D possibly corresponds to TRBD2 (6 bases). Trimming removed 0 bases from V and 4 bases from J, with 13 bases in between. There are 15 residues in the CDR3. The germline V gene encodes CDR1 SGHNT and CDR2 YYREEE (reference sequence). The CDR3 loop is CASSLVRESAETQYF. The CDR3 DNA reads as TGTGCCAGCAGCTTGGTCCGGGAGAGTGCAGAGACCCAGTACTTC.

The chain has TRBV10-3 and TRBJ2-1; 9 bases align to TRBD1. This CDR3 is 18 amino acids long. Germline V gives CDR1 ENHRY, CDR2 SYGVKD. V gave up 6 bases and J gave up 6 bases; unmatched junction bases: 18. CDR3 in amino acids: CAIRAGTGKSPYGNEQFF. The CDR3 nucleotides read TGTGCCATCAGAGCAGGGACAGGGAAAAGTCCTTACGGCAATGAGCAGTTCTTC.

This chain uses TRBV4-1 with TRBJ1-1, with 7 bases matching TRBD1. The CDR3 is made up of 17 amino acids. Germline V CDR1 and CDR2: MGHRA, YSYEKL. With 3 bases clipped from V and 0 bases from J, the junction kept 10 bases outside the gene matches. The CDR3 bases are TGCGCCAGCAGCCACCTACCAGGGGGGCCCTTGAACACTGAAGCTTTCTTT. It translates to CASSHLPGGPLNTEAFF.

The chain uses TRBV2 and TRBJ1-1; 9 nucleotides line up with TRBD1. Germline assignment: CDR1 SNHLY and CDR2 FYNNEI. The CDR3 contains 16 residues. The V gene end was trimmed by 6 bases and the J gene end by 1 base; junction bases not matched to a gene: 9. DNA of the CDR3: TGTGCCAGCAGCGGCCAGGACAGGGGCGCGAACACTGAAGCTTTCTTT. It is translated as CASSGQDRGANTEAFF.

The chain links TRBV5-5 to TRBJ1-1; D not resolved. Trimming left V 3 bases short and J 7 bases short, with 13 bases between. Germline values: CDR1 SGHKS, CDR2 YYEKEE (reference sequence). The CDR3 runs to 13 residues. The CDR3 loop is CASSSPLSSEAFF. For the CDR3, the DNA is TGTGCCAGCAGCTCCCCGCTATCGAGTGAAGCTTTCTTT.

This clone was seen a handful of times. This chain connects TRBV4-2 to TRBJ1-1, with a weak D call TRBD1 (6 bases). Germline CDR1 is LGHNA and CDR2 is YNFKEQ. Trimming left V 0 bases short and J 5 bases short, with 10 bases between. CDR3 length equals 14 residues. CDR3 sequence (DNA): TGTGCCAGCAGCCAAGAAGGGGGAAAAACTGAAGCTTTCTTT. It codes for CASSQEGGKTEAFF.

The chain employs TRBV6-6 and TRBJ1-4; 8 bases are a match to TRBD1. V shed 6 bases, J shed 8 bases, and the junction held 2 bases outside the gene matches. This CDR3 has 12 amino acids. The germline V gene has CDR1 MNHNY and CDR2 SVGAGI (reference sequence). The CDR3 region has the DNA TGTGCCAGCAGGAACAGGGGGGAAAAACTGTTTTTT. Residues: CASRNRGEKLFF.

The gene calls are TRBV7-2 and TRBJ2-1, with TRBD2 matching over 7 bases. V lost 0 bases, J lost 4 bases, and 3 bases stayed unmatched. CDR1 is SGHTA and CDR2 is FQGNSA in the germline V gene. CDR3 size: 15 residues. CDR3 amino acids: CASSLAAGEYNEQFF. The CDR3 DNA reads as TGTGCCAGCAGCTTAGCTGCGGGAGAGTACAATGAGCAGTTCTTC. Using reference TRBV7-2 and TRBJ2-1 for the parts outside the CDR3, the full variable domain is GAGVSQSPSNKVTEKGKDVELRCDPISGHTALYWYRQSLGQGLEFLIYFQGNSAPDKSGLPSDRFSAERTGGSVSTLTIQRTQQEDSAVYLCASSLAAGEYNEQFFGPGTRLTVL.

This chain links TRBV5-1 with TRBJ2-3; 9 nucleotides agree with TRBD2. The CDR3 extends over 15 amino acids. J gave up 4 bases and V 1 base, and 4 bases lay outside the gene matches. Germline V gives CDR1 SGHRS, CDR2 YFSETQ. CDR3 protein: CASSLQREVADTQYF. The CDR3 DNA is TGCGCCAGCAGCTTGCAGCGGGAGGTGGCAGATACGCAGTATTTT.

In DNA, the CDR3 is TGTGCCAGCAGCTTGTCGTACTCCTACGAGCAGTACTTC. It is translated as CASSLSYSYEQYF. The chain has TRBV5-4 and TRBJ2-7; D ambiguous. Germline V gene lookup returns CDR1 SGHNT and CDR2 YYREEE (reference sequence). The CDR3 has 13 residues. With 1 base removed from V and 0 bases from J, the gap between germline ends came to 5 bases. The whole variable domain, filled in from reference TRBV5-4 and TRBJ2-7, reads ETGVTQSPTHLIKTRGQQVTLRCSSQSGHNTVSWYQQALGQGPQFIFQYYREEENGRGNFPPRFSGLQFPNYSSELNVNALELDDSALYLCASSLSYSYEQYFGPGTRLTVT.

Concerning this clone: This sample also contains other DNA sequences that code for the same CDR3. The chain couples TRBV20-1 to TRBJ1-3; D remains ambiguous. Germline V gene sequence: CDR1 DFQATT, CDR2 SNEGSKA (reference sequence). V shed 2 bases and J shed 4 bases, with 3 bases lying between them. This CDR3 region has 11 residues. The CDR3 DNA follows: TGCAGTGCTAGAACAGGAAACACCATATATTTT. Amino acids: CSARTGNTIYF.

The V gene is TRBV28, the J gene TRBJ2-1; possibly TRBD2 for D (6 bases). The germline CDR1 and CDR2 sequences are MDHEN and SYDVKM. Trimming removed 5 bases at V and 5 bases at J, with 16 bases between. There are 15 residues in the CDR3. This chain's CDR3 is CASSPSGGDHNEQFF. DNA for the CDR3: TGTGCCAGCAGTCCTTCCGGGGGAGACCACAATGAGCAGTTCTTC.

This clone was seen a single time. V is TRBV6-1 and J is TRBJ1-1; 8 positions match TRBD1. The germline V gene encodes CDR1 MNHNS and CDR2 SASEGT. With V trimmed by 8 bases and J by 3 bases, 8 bases remained unmatched. The CDR3 is made up of 14 amino acids. The CDR3 spells CASQQGDKYTEAFF. The CDR3 coding sequence is TGTGCCAGCCAACAGGGGGATAAGTACACTGAAGCTTTCTTT.

Points on this clone: This sample includes further DNA sequences coding for the same CDR3. V usage is TRBV9 and J usage is TRBJ1-1; D gene unclear. The CDR3 covers 13 residues. Trimming pared 2 bases from V and 0 bases from J, leaving 5 bases between. CDR1 is SGDLS, CDR2 YYNGEE, per germline. CDR3 nucleotides: TGTGCCAGCAGCGTTTCCATGAACACTGAAGCTTTCTTT. It codes for CASSVSMNTEAFF. The full variable domain, rest sourced from reference TRBV9 and TRBJ1-1, is DSGVTQTPKHLITATGQRVTLRCSPRSGDLSVYWYQQSLDQGLQFLIQYYNGEERAKGNILERFSAQQFPDLHSELNLSSLELGDSALYFCASSVSMNTEAFFGQGTRLTVV.

This rearrangement joins TRBV9 to TRBJ2-1; 8 nucleotides match TRBD2. The germline CDR1 and CDR2 sequences are SGDLS and YYNGEE. The CDR3 is 16 residues long. J was trimmed by 8 bases and V by 0 bases; bases with no gene match: 10. Here the CDR3 DNA reads TGTGCCAGCAGCGTAGGGACCGGGAGGGGGGGCTATGAGCAGTTCTTC. It yields the protein CASSVGTGRGGYEQFF.

This chain joins TRBV4-2 and TRBJ2-7; the match to TRBD2 covers 13 bases. The CDR3 is 16 amino acids. The junction had 2 bases not matched to a gene; V was cut back by 0 bases and J by 3 bases. From germline, CDR1 is LGHNA and CDR2 YNFKEQ. The CDR3 reads CASSQEGTSGIYEQYF. DNA for the CDR3: TGTGCCAGCAGCCAAGAGGGGACTAGCGGGATCTACGAGCAGTACTTC.

This clone is a singleton in its sample. The genes are TRBV7-2 and TRBJ2-3, with 10 bases lining up with TRBD1. Germline V gene lookup returns CDR1 SGHTA and CDR2 FQGNSA. This CDR3 comprises 13 residues. The trim removed 5 bases at V and 4 bases at J, leaving 0 bases unmatched. In nucleotides, the CDR3 is TGTGCCAGCAGCGGACAGGGGGCAGATACGCAGTATTTT. Protein sequence: CASSGQGADTQYF.

The CDR3 region has the DNA TGTGCCAGCAGTTATTCGGGGCCGGGACAGGAGACCCAGTACTTC. Protein product: CASSYSGPGQETQYF. The chain links TRBV6-6 to TRBJ2-5; the match to TRBD1 covers 7 bases. With V trimmed by 3 bases and J by 5 bases, 9 bases remained unmatched. This CDR3 has 15 amino acids. Germline V gene data show CDR1 as MNHNY and CDR2 as SVGAGI (reference sequence).

V and J are TRBV5-6 and TRBJ2-2; 10 nucleotides line up with TRBD1. The CDR3 loop spans 14 amino acids. Germline CDR1 SGHDT, CDR2 YYEEEE. With V trimmed by 4 bases and J by 7 bases, 4 bases remained unmatched. The CDR3: CASSVTGGGGELFF. For the CDR3, the DNA is TGTGCCAGCAGCGTGACAGGGGGCGGCGGGGAGCTGTTTTTT.

The CDR3 nucleotides are TGTGCCAGTAGTCCGACAGGGTGGAGGAACACTGAAGCTTTCTTT. This codes for CASSPTGWRNTEAFF. V gene TRBV19 combines with J gene TRBJ1-1, with 7 bases identical to TRBD1. With 5 bases clipped from V and 1 base from J, the junction kept 7 bases outside the gene matches. Germline V gene lookup returns CDR1 LNHDA and CDR2 SQIVND (reference sequence). CDR3 length: 15 residues.

The chain couples TRBV12-5 to TRBJ1-1; the D gene is possibly TRBD1 (6 bases). The CDR3 extends over 16 amino acids. Trimming removed 5 bases at V and 3 bases at J, with 19 bases between. Germline assignment: CDR1 LGHNT and CDR2 FRNRAP. CDR3 amino acids: CASGPRQAVLDTEAFF. The CDR3 region has the DNA TGTGCTAGTGGTCCCCGACAGGCGGTTTTGGACACTGAAGCTTTCTTT.

This clone was detected only once. The chain uses TRBV5-5 and TRBJ1-4; D gene uncertain. Trimming took off 4 bases at V and 4 bases at J, with 11 bases between the two ends. CDR3 length: 14 amino acids. The germline CDR1 and CDR2 sequences are SGHKS and YYEKEE (reference sequence). The CDR3 is CASSPGSVNEKLFF. The CDR3 coding sequence is TGTGCCAGCAGCCCCGGGTCCGTTAATGAAAAACTGTTTTTT.